This T cell receptor beta chain was sequenced for a study of T cells in localized non-small cell lung cancer. General study results and limits: Exceeding tumor, uninvolved adjacent lung had the highest T cell clonality. Longer overall survival was linked to higher blood T cell density. Appearing in adjacent lung were a median roughly 57 of the top 100 tumor clones. Only one tumor region was sequenced, so heterogeneity remains possible.

This CDR3 comprises 14 residues. With 4 bases clipped from V and 8 bases from J, the junction kept 6 bases outside the gene matches. Germline values: CDR1 KGHSH, CDR2 LQKENI. A word on this clone: Its antigen is currently unknown.

Measured with immunoSEQ multiplex PCR; TCRdb has only the in-frame clones, and not every one. Of 14,000 to 15,000 clones listed, roughly 85% are singletons. The material was peripheral blood, obtained before any cancer treatment. The gene calls are TRBV18 and TRBJ1-4; 8 bases are a match to TRBD1. The source of this sequence is a woman aged 35 to 75 with stage I lung adenocarcinoma. The CDR3, as DNA: TGTGCCAGCTCACTGGACAGGACAGGGGAAAAACTGTTTTTT. Its translation: CASSLDRTGEKLFF.